This TCR beta chain was documented in a study of a mutant IDH1 vaccine in newly diagnosed glioma. For the study at large: Visit V12 was scheduled at week 35 and visit V13 at week 47.

The protocol was immunoSEQ multiplex PCR, while the TCRdb copy is restricted to in-frame clones and leaves out a portion. The sample lists some 42,000 clones; 83% were seen once. To note about this clone: Antigen specificity is unknown.

The ends were cut back, 7 bases at V and 10 bases at J, with 13 bases in the middle. The germline CDR1 and CDR2 sequences are MNHEY and SVGAGI. The CDR3 length is 11 residues. The time point is: week 35, safety follow-up. Vaccination used 300 ug of mutant IDH1 20-mer peptide per dose, with topical imiquimod. The material was PBMCs, obtained from a glioma patient whose treatment included an IDH1 peptide vaccine. The V and J genes are TRBV6-5 and TRBJ1-1, with D hard to call. The receptor was isolated from a woman in her 50s with glioma. CDR3 DNA: TGTGCCAGCATCCTAGGCGCAACAGCTTTCTTT. Residues: CASILGATAFF.